The 3 T cell receptor beta chains reported below all come from one sample, sequenced in a study of blood T cell repertoires in COVID-19. Sequencing was performed with immunoSEQ multiplex PCR; in TCRdb, only in-frame clones are kept and a portion is missing. The sample shows 110,000 to 150,000 clones, about 80% of them seen only once. The sequencing sample was made of peripheral blood. The source of these receptors is a human donor in a cohort sampled during active COVID-19.

V usage is TRBV6-4 and J usage is TRBJ2-3, with 8 nucleotides matching TRBD2. Trimming took 5 bases from V and 1 from J; bases not matched to a gene: 2. This CDR3 spans 14 amino acids. Germline lookup yields CDR1 MRHNA and CDR2 SNTAGT. The CDR3 here is CASSRRGGTDTQYF. The CDR3 DNA is TGTGCCAGCAGTCGGCGGGGGGGCACAGATACGCAGTATTTT.

This rearrangement joins TRBV12-3 or TRBV12-4 to TRBJ1-2; D is undetermined. This CDR3 comprises 13 residues. Trimming removed 3 bases at V and 8 bases at J, with 13 bases between. CDR3 in amino acids: CASSFSPSGGYTF. In DNA, the CDR3 is TGTGCCAGCAGTTTTAGCCCCTCCGGCGGCTACACCTTC.

This clone has just one count. This sequence joins TRBV12-3 or TRBV12-4 and TRBJ1-5; 7 bases agree with TRBD1. The CDR3 runs 12 residues. The J segment lost 6 bases and the V segment lost 4 bases, leaving 0 bases of the junction unmatched. The CDR3: CASSSGGQPQHF. In nucleotides, the CDR3 is TGTGCCAGCAGTTCAGGGGGTCAGCCCCAGCATTTT.